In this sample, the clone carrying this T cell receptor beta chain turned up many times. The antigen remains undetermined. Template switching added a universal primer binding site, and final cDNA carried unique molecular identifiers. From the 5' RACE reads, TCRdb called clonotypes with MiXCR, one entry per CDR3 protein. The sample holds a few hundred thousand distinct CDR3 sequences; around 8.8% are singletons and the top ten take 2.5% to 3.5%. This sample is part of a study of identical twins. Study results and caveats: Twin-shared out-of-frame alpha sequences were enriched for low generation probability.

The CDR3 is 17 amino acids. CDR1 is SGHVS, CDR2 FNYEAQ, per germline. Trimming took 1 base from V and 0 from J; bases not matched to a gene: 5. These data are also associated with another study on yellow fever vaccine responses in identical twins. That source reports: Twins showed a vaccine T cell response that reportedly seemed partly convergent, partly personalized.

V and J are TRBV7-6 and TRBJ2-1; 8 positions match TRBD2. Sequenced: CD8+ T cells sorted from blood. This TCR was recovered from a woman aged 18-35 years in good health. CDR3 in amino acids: CASSLGAGTSSYNEQFF. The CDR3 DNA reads TGTGCCAGCAGCTTAGGCGCCGGGACTAGCTCCTACAATGAGCAGTTCTTC.